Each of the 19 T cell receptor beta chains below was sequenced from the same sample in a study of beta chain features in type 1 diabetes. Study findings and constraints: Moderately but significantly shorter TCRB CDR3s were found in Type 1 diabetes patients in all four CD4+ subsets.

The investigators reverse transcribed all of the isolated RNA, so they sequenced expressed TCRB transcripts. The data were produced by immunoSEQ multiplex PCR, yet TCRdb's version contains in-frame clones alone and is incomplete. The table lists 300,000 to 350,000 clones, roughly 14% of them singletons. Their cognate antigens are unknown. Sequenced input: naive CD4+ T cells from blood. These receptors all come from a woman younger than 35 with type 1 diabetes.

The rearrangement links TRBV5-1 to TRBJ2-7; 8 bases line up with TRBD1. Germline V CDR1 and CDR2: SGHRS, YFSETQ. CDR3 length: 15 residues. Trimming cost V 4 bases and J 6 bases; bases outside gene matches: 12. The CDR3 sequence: CASSPRPGQEFEQYV. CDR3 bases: TGCGCCAGCAGCCCCAGGCCGGGACAGGAATTCGAGCAGTACGTC.

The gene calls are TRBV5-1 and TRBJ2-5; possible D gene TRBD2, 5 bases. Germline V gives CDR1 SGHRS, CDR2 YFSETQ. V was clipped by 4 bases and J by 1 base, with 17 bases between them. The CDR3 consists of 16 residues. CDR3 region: CASSQPTGSLQETQYF. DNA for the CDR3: TGCGCCAGCAGCCAACCGACGGGGAGCCTCCAAGAGACCCAGTACTTC.

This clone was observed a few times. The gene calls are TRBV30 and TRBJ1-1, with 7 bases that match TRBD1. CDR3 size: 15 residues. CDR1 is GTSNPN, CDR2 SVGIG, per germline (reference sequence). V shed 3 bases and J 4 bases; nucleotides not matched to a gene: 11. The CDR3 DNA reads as TGTGCCTGGAGAGGACAGGACCTGTCAGCCACTGAAGCTTTCTTT. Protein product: CAWRGQDLSATEAFF.

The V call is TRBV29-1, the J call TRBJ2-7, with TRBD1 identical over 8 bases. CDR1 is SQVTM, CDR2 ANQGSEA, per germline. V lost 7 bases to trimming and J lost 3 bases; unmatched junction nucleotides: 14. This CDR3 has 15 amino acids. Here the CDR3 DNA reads TGCAGCGCTCGTGCAAGACAGGGGACCATCTACGAGCAGTACTTC. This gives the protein CSARARQGTIYEQYF.

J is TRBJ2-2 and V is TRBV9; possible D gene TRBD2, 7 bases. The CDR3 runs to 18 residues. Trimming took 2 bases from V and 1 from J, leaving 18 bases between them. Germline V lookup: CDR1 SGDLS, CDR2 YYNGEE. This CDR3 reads CASSVLPVGGGNTGELFF. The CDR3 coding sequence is TGTGCCAGCAGCGTCCTTCCCGTAGGGGGGGGGAACACCGGGGAGCTGTTTTTT.

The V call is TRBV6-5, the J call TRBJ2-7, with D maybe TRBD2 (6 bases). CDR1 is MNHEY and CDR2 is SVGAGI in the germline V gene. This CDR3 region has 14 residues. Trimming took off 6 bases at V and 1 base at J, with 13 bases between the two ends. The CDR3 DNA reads TGTGCCAGCAGCTCCTCCGGGACTTCCTACGAGCAGTACGTC. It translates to CASSSSGTSYEQYV.

The CDR3 is CASSATPTGISGELFF. The DNA for the CDR3 is TGCGCCAGCAGCGCGACACCGACAGGGATCAGCGGGGAGCTGTTTTTT. The chain has TRBV5-1 and TRBJ2-2, with 7 bases aligning to TRBD1. With 4 bases clipped from V and 7 bases from J, the junction kept 13 bases outside the gene matches. Germline loops: CDR1 SGHRS, CDR2 YFSETQ. This CDR3 contains 16 residues.

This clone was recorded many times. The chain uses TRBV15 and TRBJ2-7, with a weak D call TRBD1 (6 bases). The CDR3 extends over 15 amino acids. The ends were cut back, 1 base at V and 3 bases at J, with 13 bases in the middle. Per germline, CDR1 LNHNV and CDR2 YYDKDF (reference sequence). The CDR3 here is CATSRAGTPNYEQYF. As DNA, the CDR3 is TGTGCCACCAGCAGAGCCGGGACACCGAACTACGAGCAGTACTTC. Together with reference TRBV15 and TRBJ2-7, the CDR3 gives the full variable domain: DAMVIQNPRYQVTQFGKPVTLSCSQTLNHNVMYWYQQKSSQAPKLLFHYYDKDFNNEADTPDNFQSRRPNTSFCFLDIRSPGLGDTAMYLCATSRAGTPNYEQYFGPGTRLTVT.

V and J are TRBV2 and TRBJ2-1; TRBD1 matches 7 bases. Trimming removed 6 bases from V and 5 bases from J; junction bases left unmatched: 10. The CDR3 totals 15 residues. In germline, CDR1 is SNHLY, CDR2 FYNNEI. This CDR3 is CASRGQDRLDNEQFF. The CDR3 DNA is TGTGCCAGCAGGGGCCAGGACAGGTTAGACAATGAGCAGTTCTTC. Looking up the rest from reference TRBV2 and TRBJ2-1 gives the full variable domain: EPEVTQTPSHQVTQMGQEVILRCVPISNHLYFYWYRQILGQKVEFLVSFYNNEISEKSEIFDDQFSVERPDGSNFTLKIRSTKLEDSAMYFCASRGQDRLDNEQFFGPGTRLTVL.

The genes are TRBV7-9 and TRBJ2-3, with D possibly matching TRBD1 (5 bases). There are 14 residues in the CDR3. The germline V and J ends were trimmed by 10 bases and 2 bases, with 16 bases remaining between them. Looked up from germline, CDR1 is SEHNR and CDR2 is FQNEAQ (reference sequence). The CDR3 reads CAKTQGNNTDTQYF. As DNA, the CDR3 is TGTGCCAAAACTCAGGGTAATAACACAGATACGCAGTATTTT.

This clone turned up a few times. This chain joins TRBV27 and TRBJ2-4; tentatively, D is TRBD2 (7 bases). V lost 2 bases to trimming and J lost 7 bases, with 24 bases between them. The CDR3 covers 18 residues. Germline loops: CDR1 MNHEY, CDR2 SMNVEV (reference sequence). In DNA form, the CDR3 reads TGTGCCAGCAGTTTAAACTACGGCGGAGGGGGGGCGAGGAACATTCAGTACTTC. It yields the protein CASSLNYGGGGARNIQYF.

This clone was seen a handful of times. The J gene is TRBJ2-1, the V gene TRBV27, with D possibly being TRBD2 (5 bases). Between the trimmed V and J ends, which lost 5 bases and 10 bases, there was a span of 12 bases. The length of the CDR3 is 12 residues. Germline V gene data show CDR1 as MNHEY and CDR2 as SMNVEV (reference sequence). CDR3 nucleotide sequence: TGTGCCAGCAGTCCCGAGGGCAGAGAGCAGTTCTTC. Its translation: CASSPEGREQFF.

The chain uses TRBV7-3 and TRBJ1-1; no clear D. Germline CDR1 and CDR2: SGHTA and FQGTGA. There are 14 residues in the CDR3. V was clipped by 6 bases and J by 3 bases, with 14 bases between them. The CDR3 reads CASSRRGMDTEAFF. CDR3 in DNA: TGTGCCAGCAGTCGGAGAGGGATGGACACTGAAGCTTTCTTT. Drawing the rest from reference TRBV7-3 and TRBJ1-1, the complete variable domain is GAGVSQTPSNKVTEKGKYVELRCDPISGHTALYWYRQSLGQGPEFLIYFQGTGAADDSGLPNDRFFAVRPEGSVSTLKIQRTERGDSAVYLCASSRRGMDTEAFFGQGTRLTVV.

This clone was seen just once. This CDR3 reads CASRISGGTQYF. The DNA for the CDR3 is TGTGCCAGCCGAATTTCAGGGGGTACGCAGTATTTT. J is TRBJ2-3 and V is TRBV7-2; 7 bases map to TRBD1. The CDR3 length is 12 residues. Germline CDR1 is SGHTA and CDR2 is FQGNSA. V gave up 8 bases and J gave up 8 bases; unmatched junction bases: 7.

The CDR3 protein is CASSLGTGRTYGYTF. In DNA form, the CDR3 reads TGTGCCAGCAGTTTGGGGACAGGCAGAACTTATGGCTACACCTTC. The V call is TRBV28, the J call TRBJ1-2; TRBD1 aligns across 8 bases. With 3 bases clipped from V and 5 bases from J, the junction kept 8 bases outside the gene matches. There are 15 residues in the CDR3. CDR1 is MDHEN, CDR2 SYDVKM, per germline.

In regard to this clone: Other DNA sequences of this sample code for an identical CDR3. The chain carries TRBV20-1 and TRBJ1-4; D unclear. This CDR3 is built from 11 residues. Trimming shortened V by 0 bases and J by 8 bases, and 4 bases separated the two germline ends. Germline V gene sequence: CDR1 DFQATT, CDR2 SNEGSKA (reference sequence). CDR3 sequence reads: CSARDREKLFF. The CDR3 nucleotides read TGCAGTGCTAGAGACAGGGAAAAACTGTTTTTT.

CDR3 protein: CASSGGNYQETQYF. In DNA, the CDR3 is TGTGCCAGTAGCGGGGGAAACTACCAAGAGACCCAGTACTTC. The chain has TRBV19 and TRBJ2-5; D possibly corresponds to TRBD2 (6 bases). This CDR3 contains 14 residues. Trimming cost V 6 bases and J 0 bases, with 11 bases left between them. Germline values: CDR1 LNHDA, CDR2 SQIVND (reference sequence).

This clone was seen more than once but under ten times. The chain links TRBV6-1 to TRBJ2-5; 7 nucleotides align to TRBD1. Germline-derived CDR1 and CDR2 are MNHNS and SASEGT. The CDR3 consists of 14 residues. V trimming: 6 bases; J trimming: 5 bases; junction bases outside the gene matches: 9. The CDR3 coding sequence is TGTGCCAGCAGCCTGACAGGGATCGGGGAGACCCAGTACTTC. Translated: CASSLTGIGETQYF.

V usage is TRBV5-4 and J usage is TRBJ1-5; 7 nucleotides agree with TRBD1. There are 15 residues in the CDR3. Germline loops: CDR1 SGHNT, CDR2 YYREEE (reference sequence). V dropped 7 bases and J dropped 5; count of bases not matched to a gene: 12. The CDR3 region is CASDLRQGVYQPQHF. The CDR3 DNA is TGTGCCAGCGACCTCCGACAGGGAGTATATCAGCCCCAGCATTTT.